This is a list of T cell receptor beta chains from one sample in a study of HIV-infected patients and healthy controls. TCRdb re-called the 5' RACE reads with MiXCR, one entry per CDR3 protein. In the table there are about 9,600 distinct CDR3 sequences, approximately 7% of which are singletons. This sample comprised blood, obtained before antiretroviral therapy. The receptors were gathered from an adult with HIV infection. The CDR3 runs from the conserved cysteine through the conserved F or W. The D gene is left open where the match is weak. Clone size appears in some rows only: once, few, many, or a class for an expanded clone.

D gene: .
J gene: TRBJ1-2
V gene: TRBV2
clone size: many
CDR3 protein: CASRGSTSNYGYTF
CDR3 DNA: TGTGCCAGCCGGGGCAGTACGTCTAACTATGGCTACACCTTC

D gene: .
J gene: TRBJ1-1
V gene: TRBV10-3
clone size: once
CDR3 protein: CAISDGYRQAFF
CDR3 DNA: TGTGCCATCAGTGACGGGTACCGACAAGCTTTCTTT

D gene: TRBD2
J gene: TRBJ2-3
V gene: TRBV7-2
clone size: few
CDR3 protein: CASSLAGGGRGDTQYF
CDR3 DNA: TGTGCCAGCAGCTTGGCGGGAGGGGGCCGGGGAGATACGCAGTATTTT

D gene: .
J gene: TRBJ1-2
V gene: TRBV28
clone size: many
CDR3 protein: CASSLLGGLGYGYTF
CDR3 DNA: TGTGCCAGCAGTTTGCTTGGGGGGCTGGGCTATGGCTACACCTTC

D gene: TRBD2
J gene: TRBJ2-5
V gene: TRBV12-3/TRBV12-4
clone size: few
CDR3 protein: CASSLGLAGVETQYF
CDR3 DNA: TGTGCCAGCAGTTTAGGACTAGCGGGGGTAGAGACCCAGTACTTC

D gene: TRBD1
J gene: TRBJ1-4
V gene: TRBV20-1
clone size: many
CDR3 protein: CSAPSGGDEKLFF
CDR3 DNA: TGCAGTGCGCCGTCAGGGGGGGACGAAAAACTGTTTTTT

D gene: TRBD1
J gene: TRBJ2-1
V gene: TRBV7-7
clone size: .
CDR3 protein: CASSLDRAVYNEQFF
CDR3 DNA: TGTGCTAGCAGCCTGGACAGGGCTGTTTACAATGAGCAGTTCTTC

D gene: .
J gene: TRBJ1-1
V gene: TRBV19
clone size: many
CDR3 protein: CASRERGFGEAFF
CDR3 DNA: TGTGCCAGTCGAGAAAGGGGGTTTGGTGAAGCTTTCTTT

D gene: .
J gene: TRBJ2-1
V gene: TRBV24-1
clone size: once
CDR3 protein: CATSDFVMGANNEQFF
CDR3 DNA: TGTGCCACCAGTGATTTTGTGATGGGGGCAAACAATGAGCAGTTCTTC

D gene: .
J gene: TRBJ1-2
V gene: TRBV5-4
clone size: many
CDR3 protein: CASSFEGGIANYGYTF
CDR3 DNA: TGTGCCAGCAGCTTCGAGGGCGGCATAGCTAACTATGGCTACACCTTC

D gene: .
J gene: TRBJ2-1
V gene: TRBV20-1
clone size: many
CDR3 protein: CSARDSGRVYNEQFF
CDR3 DNA: TGCAGTGCTAGAGACTCCGGCCGGGTCTACAATGAGCAGTTCTTC

D gene: .
J gene: TRBJ2-4
V gene: TRBV12-3/TRBV12-4
clone size: many
CDR3 protein: CASSQGGRGRHIQYF
CDR3 DNA: TGTGCCAGCAGTCAAGGGGGCCGGGGGCGACACATTCAGTACTTC

D gene: TRBD2
J gene: TRBJ2-7
V gene: TRBV12-3/TRBV12-4
clone size: .
CDR3 protein: CASRPSRTSGYEQYF
CDR3 DNA: TGTGCCAGCAGGCCCTCCCGGACTAGCGGATACGAGCAGTACTTC

D gene: .
J gene: TRBJ2-6
V gene: TRBV29-1
clone size: many
CDR3 protein: CSVEGVAGANVLTF
CDR3 DNA: TGCAGCGTTGAAGGTGTAGCTGGGGCCAACGTCCTGACTTTC

D gene: TRBD2
J gene: TRBJ2-7
V gene: TRBV7-6
clone size: many
CDR3 protein: CASSQGTSAGEQYF
CDR3 DNA: TGTGCCAGCAGCCAGGGGACTAGCGCTGGCGAGCAGTACTTC

D gene: TRBD1
J gene: TRBJ1-1
V gene: TRBV6-5
clone size: many
CDR3 protein: CASSYWGRGDLNTEAFF
CDR3 DNA: TGTGCCAGCAGTTATTGGGGCAGGGGGGATTTGAACACTGAAGCTTTCTTT

D gene: .
J gene: TRBJ2-6
V gene: TRBV6-5
clone size: many
CDR3 protein: CASSPSPRFSGANVLTF
CDR3 DNA: TGTGCCAGCAGCCCCAGCCCACGGTTTTCTGGGGCCAACGTCCTGACTTTC

D gene: .
J gene: TRBJ2-1
V gene: TRBV7-3
clone size: many
CDR3 protein: CASSLGVGPINEQFF
CDR3 DNA: TGTGCCAGCAGCTTAGGGGTAGGCCCTATCAATGAGCAGTTCTTC

D gene: .
J gene: TRBJ1-4
V gene: TRBV12-3/TRBV12-4
clone size: .
CDR3 protein: CASRPPASAGEKLFF
CDR3 DNA: TGTGCCAGCAGACCCCCGGCCAGTGCAGGAGAAAAACTGTTTTTT

D gene: .
J gene: TRBJ1-3
V gene: TRBV20-1
clone size: many
CDR3 protein: CSARDNTAGDTIYF
CDR3 DNA: TGCAGTGCTAGAGATAATACTGCTGGAGACACCATATATTTT

D gene: .
J gene: TRBJ1-2
V gene: TRBV7-9
clone size: many
CDR3 protein: CASSIAPLWGREGGYTF
CDR3 DNA: TGTGCCAGCAGCATCGCACCCTTATGGGGGCGCGAGGGTGGCTACACCTTC

D gene: .
J gene: TRBJ1-1
V gene: TRBV2
clone size: .
CDR3 protein: CASSPSVLMNTEAFF
CDR3 DNA: TGTGCCAGCAGTCCTTCGGTCCTCATGAACACTGAAGCTTTCTTT

D gene: .
J gene: TRBJ2-5
V gene: TRBV28
clone size: many
CDR3 protein: CASSLAAGAGSTQYF
CDR3 DNA: TGTGCCAGCAGTTTAGCGGCCGGGGCAGGGTCGACCCAGTACTTC

D gene: .
J gene: TRBJ2-5
V gene: TRBV12-3/TRBV12-4
clone size: .
CDR3 protein: CASSFNRQETQYF
CDR3 DNA: TGTGCCAGCAGTTTCAACAGACAAGAGACCCAGTACTTC

D gene: TRBD2
J gene: TRBJ2-5
V gene: TRBV20-1
clone size: .
CDR3 protein: CSALSTSGDYQETQYF
CDR3 DNA: TGCAGTGCTCTTTCGACTAGCGGGGATTACCAAGAGACCCAGTACTTC

D gene: .
J gene: TRBJ1-4
V gene: TRBV6-5
clone size: many
CDR3 protein: CASSYQGTANEKLFF
CDR3 DNA: TGTGCCAGCAGTTACCAGGGGACGGCTAATGAAAAACTGTTTTTT

D gene: .
J gene: TRBJ1-2
V gene: TRBV5-1
clone size: .
CDR3 protein: CASSSTADGNYGYTF
CDR3 DNA: TGCGCCAGCAGCTCAACCGCCGACGGAAACTATGGCTACACCTTC

D gene: TRBD1
J gene: TRBJ2-4
V gene: TRBV10-3
clone size: many
CDR3 protein: CAISETGGIAKNIQYF
CDR3 DNA: TGTGCCATCAGTGAGACAGGGGGCATTGCCAAAAACATTCAGTACTTC

D gene: TRBD2
J gene: TRBJ2-3
V gene: TRBV24-1
clone size: many
CDR3 protein: CATSDPSSGATDTQYF
CDR3 DNA: TGTGCCACCAGTGACCCTTCCAGCGGGGCCACAGATACGCAGTATTTT

D gene: .
J gene: TRBJ1-6
V gene: TRBV6-2/TRBV6-3
clone size: many
CDR3 protein: CASKPGGSALHF
CDR3 DNA: TGTGCCAGCAAACCTGGGGGCTCCGCCCTCCACTTT